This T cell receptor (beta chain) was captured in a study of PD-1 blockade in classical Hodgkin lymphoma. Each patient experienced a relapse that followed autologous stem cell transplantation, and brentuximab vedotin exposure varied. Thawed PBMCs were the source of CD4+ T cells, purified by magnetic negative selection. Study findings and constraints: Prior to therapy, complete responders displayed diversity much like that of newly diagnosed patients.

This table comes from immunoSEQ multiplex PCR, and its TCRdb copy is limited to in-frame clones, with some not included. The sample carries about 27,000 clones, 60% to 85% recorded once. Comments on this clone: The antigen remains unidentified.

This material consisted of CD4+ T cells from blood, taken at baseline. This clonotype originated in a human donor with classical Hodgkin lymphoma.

DNA of the CDR3: TGCGCCAGCAGCTGGGCCACAGGGGGCGCGTACACTGAAGCTTTCTTT. It translates to CASSWATGGAYTEAFF. The rearrangement uses TRBV5-1 and TRBJ1-1, with 9 bases lining up with TRBD1. The CDR3 is made up of 16 amino acids. V shed 3 bases and J 3 bases; nucleotides not matched to a gene: 9. Germline CDR1 and CDR2: SGHRS and YFSETQ.